This T cell receptor (beta chain) is from a study of CD8 T cells in ankylosing spondylitis. This clonotype appeared a few times. TCRdb re-derived calls from the 5' RACE reads in MiXCR, one entry per CDR3 protein. The sample has about 180,000 distinct CDR3 sequences, approximately 10% seen once. This receptor was obtained from a female donor with ankylosing spondylitis or in good health (not recorded which). The sequenced material came from blood, either unsorted or a sorted T cell fraction (not recorded which).

The CDR3 spells CASSYSFGDTIDEQYF. The CDR3 bases are TGTGCCAGCAGTTACTCGTTCGGGGACACAATCGACGAGCAGTACTTC. The chain recombines TRBV6-2 or TRBV6-3 with TRBJ2-7; D may be TRBD1 (6 bases). The germline V gene encodes CDR1 MNHEY and CDR2 SVGEGT. The CDR3 is 16 residues long. Trimming pared 0 bases from V and 5 bases from J, leaving 17 bases between.